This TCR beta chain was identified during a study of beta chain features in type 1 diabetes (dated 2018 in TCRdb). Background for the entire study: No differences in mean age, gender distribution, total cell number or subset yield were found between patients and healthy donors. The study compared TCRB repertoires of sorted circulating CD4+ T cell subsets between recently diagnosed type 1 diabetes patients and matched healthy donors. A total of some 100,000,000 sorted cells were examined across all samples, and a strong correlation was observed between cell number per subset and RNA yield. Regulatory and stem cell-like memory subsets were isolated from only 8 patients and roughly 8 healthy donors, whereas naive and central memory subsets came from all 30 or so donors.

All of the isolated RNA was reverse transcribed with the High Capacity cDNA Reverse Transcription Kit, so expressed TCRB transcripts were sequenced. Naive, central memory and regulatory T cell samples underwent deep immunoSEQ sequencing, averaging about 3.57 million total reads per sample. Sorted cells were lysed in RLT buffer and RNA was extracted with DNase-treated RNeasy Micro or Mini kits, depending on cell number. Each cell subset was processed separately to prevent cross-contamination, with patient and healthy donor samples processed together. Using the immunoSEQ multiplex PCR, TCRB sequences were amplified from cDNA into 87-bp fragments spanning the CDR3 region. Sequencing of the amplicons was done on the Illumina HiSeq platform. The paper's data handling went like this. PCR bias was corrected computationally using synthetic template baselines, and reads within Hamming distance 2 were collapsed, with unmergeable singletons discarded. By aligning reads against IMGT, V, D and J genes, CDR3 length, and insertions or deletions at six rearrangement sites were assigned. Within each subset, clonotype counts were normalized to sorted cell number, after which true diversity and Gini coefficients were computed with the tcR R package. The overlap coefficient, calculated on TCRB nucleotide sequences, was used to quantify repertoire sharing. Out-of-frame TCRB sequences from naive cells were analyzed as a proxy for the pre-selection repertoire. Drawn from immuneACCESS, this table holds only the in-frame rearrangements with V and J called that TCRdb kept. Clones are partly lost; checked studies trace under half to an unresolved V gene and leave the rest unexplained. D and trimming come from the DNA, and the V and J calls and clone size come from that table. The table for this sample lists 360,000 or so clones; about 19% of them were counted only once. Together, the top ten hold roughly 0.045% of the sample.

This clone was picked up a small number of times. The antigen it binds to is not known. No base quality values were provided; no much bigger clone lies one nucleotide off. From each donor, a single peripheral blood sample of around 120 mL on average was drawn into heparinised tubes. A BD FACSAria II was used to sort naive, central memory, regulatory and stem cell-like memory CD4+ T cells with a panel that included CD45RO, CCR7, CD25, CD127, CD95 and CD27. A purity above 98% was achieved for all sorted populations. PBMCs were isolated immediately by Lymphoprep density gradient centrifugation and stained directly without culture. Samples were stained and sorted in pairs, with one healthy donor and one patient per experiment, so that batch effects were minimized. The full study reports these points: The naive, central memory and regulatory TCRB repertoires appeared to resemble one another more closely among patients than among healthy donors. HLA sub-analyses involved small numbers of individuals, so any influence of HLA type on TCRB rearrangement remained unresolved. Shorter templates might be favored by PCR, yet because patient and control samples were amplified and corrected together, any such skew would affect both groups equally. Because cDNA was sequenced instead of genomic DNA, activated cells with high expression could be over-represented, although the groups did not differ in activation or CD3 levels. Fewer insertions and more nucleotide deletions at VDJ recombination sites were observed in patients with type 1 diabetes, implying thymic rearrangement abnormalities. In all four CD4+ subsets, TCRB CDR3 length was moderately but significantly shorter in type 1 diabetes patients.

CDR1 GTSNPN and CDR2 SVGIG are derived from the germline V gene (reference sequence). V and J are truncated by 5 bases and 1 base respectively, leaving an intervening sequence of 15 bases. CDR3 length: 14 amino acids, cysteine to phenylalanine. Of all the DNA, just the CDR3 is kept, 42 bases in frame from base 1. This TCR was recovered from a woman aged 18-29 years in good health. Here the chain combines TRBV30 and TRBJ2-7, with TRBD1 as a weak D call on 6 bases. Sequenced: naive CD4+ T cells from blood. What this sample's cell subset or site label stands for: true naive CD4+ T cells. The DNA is TGTGCCTGGGACATGGGACACGCTTCCTACGAGCAGTACTTC. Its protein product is CAWDMGHASYEQYF.